Shown below are 5 T cell receptor beta chains from a single sample sequenced in a study of blood T cell repertoires in COVID-19. The table came from immunoSEQ multiplex PCR; TCRdb's copy has only in-frame clones and leaves some out. This table holds roughly 500,000 clones, approximately 87% found once. The source material was PBMCs or T cells enriched from blood (not recorded which). These receptors were obtained from a woman aged 40-49 years who had recovered from COVID-19.

The J gene is TRBJ2-7, the V gene TRBV7-2; 9 nucleotides agree with TRBD2. The J segment lost 4 bases and the V segment lost 5 bases, leaving 12 bases of the junction unmatched. Germline V gene sequence: CDR1 SGHTA, CDR2 FQGNSA. The CDR3 length is 16 residues. The CDR3 sequence: CASSPRGAGGPYEQYF. DNA for the CDR3: TGTGCCAGCAGCCCCAGGGGGGCGGGAGGGCCATACGAGCAGTACTTC.

J is TRBJ2-7 and V is TRBV19; 10 nucleotides match TRBD2. Germline values: CDR1 LNHDA, CDR2 SQIVND (reference sequence). Trimming at V came to 5 bases and at J to 6 bases, leaving 16 bases not matched to a gene. The CDR3 has 17 residues. CDR3 coding DNA: TGTGCCAGTAGTCCCGGTGCTAGCGGGAGTGTTCCTCTCGAGCAGTACTTC. Its protein product is CASSPGASGSVPLEQYF.

The chain couples TRBV11-3 to TRBJ2-3; possible D gene TRBD1, 5 bases. This CDR3 comprises 14 residues. Germline CDR1 reads SGHNT; CDR2 reads YENEEA. The ends were cut back, 1 base at V and 1 base at J, with 6 bases in the middle. DNA of the CDR3: TGTGCCAGCAGCTTAGCACAGGGCACAGATACGCAGTATTTT. Translation gives CASSLAQGTDTQYF. The full variable domain, completed using reference TRBV11-3 and TRBJ2-3, is EAGVVQSPRYKIIEKKQPVAFWCNPISGHNTLYWYLQNLGQGPELLIRYENEEAVDDSQLPKDRFSAERLKGVDSTLKIQPAELGDSAVYLCASSLAQGTDTQYFGPGTRLTVL.

The CDR3 region is CASRQRQGSSNQPQHF. Written as DNA, the CDR3 is TGTGCCAGCAGGCAACGCCAGGGGAGTAGCAATCAGCCCCAGCATTTT. V and J are TRBV27 and TRBJ1-5; tentative D call: TRBD1 (6 bases). Germline-derived CDR1 and CDR2 are MNHEY and SMNVEV (reference sequence). This CDR3 comprises 16 residues. Trimming shortened V by 6 bases and J by 0 bases, and 15 bases separated the two germline ends.

The CDR3 here is CASSIGGSHRGEKLFF. In nucleotides, the CDR3 is TGTGCCAGTAGTATTGGGGGCTCTCATCGGGGTGAAAAACTGTTTTTT. The rearrangement links TRBV19 to TRBJ1-4; tentatively, D is TRBD1 (6 bases). The CDR3 consists of 16 residues. Trimming removed 3 bases at V and 7 bases at J, with 18 bases between. Germline V CDR1 and CDR2: LNHDA, SQIVND (reference sequence).